This T cell receptor beta chain originates from a study of T cell responses to AZD1222 COVID-19 vaccine. CDR1 SGHDT and CDR2 YYEEEE come from the germline V gene. This CDR3 is built from 15 residues. The V and J ends lost 4 bases and 9 bases, in that order; junction bases with no gene match: 9. As regards this clone: Antigen specificity is unknown.

Study results and limitations: Repertoires were collected only later (after the peak T cell response had occurred). Donors were mostly white British, more females; clonal diversity possibly underestimated.

Clones were read by immunoSEQ multiplex PCR, and TCRdb kept only the in-frame ones, dropping some. The sample carries fewer than 150,000 clones, around 89% recorded once. The chain joins TRBV5-6 to TRBJ1-3; 11 bases line up with TRBD1. Sample: peripheral blood, taken 28 days after the second AZD1222 dose. The clonotype was recovered from an adult who received the AZD1222 COVID-19 vaccine. The CDR3 sequence is CASSLFRTGGGTIYF. Written as DNA, the CDR3 is TGTGCCAGCAGCCTATTTCGGACAGGGGGCGGCACCATATATTTT. The complete variable domain, with remaining parts taken from reference TRBV5-6 and TRBJ1-3, reads DAGVTQSPTHLIKTRGQQVTLRCSPKSGHDTVSWYQQALGQGPQFIFQYYEEEERQRGNFPDRFSGHQFPNYSSELNVNALLLGDSALYLCASSLFRTGGGTIYFGEGSWLTVV.